Listed below are T cell receptor beta chains from one sample, sequenced in a study of blood T cell repertoires in COVID-19. Measured with immunoSEQ multiplex PCR; TCRdb has only the in-frame clones, and not every one. This table holds 80,000 to 95,000 clones, approximately 81% found once. The specimen was peripheral blood. The receptors were sampled from a woman aged 65 to 85 with acute or convalescent COVID-19. Both conserved end residues are part of each CDR3. The D gene is left open where the match is weak. Not every row has a clone size; where given, it reads once, few, many or a size class.

CDR3aa: CASLVPGQGNYGYTF; CDR3nt: TGTGCCAGCCTAGTTCCGGGACAGGGGAACTATGGCTACACCTTC; v_gene: TRBV2; abundance: -; d_gene: TRBD1; j_gene: TRBJ1-2
CDR3aa: CASSVGHIQETQYF; CDR3nt: TGTGCCAGCAGCGTTGGACATATACAAGAGACCCAGTACTTC; v_gene: TRBV7-2; abundance: -; d_gene: -; j_gene: TRBJ2-5
CDR3aa: CASRYNTVSNQPQHF; CDR3nt: TGTGCCAGCAGGTATAACACAGTAAGCAATCAGCCCCAGCATTTT; v_gene: TRBV2; abundance: many; d_gene: -; j_gene: TRBJ1-5
CDR3aa: CASVRQGRDTGELFF; CDR3nt: TGTGCCAGCGTCCGACAGGGAAGGGACACCGGGGAGCTGTTTTTT; v_gene: TRBV6-5; abundance: -; d_gene: TRBD1; j_gene: TRBJ2-2
CDR3aa: CASSSPGLPSAREQFF; CDR3nt: TGTGCCAGCAGCTCACCAGGCCTCCCTTCGGCTCGTGAGCAGTTCTTC; v_gene: TRBV7-2; abundance: -; d_gene: -; j_gene: TRBJ2-1
CDR3aa: CASSMGVGRGEKLFF; CDR3nt: TGTGCCAGTAGTATGGGGGTCGGCAGGGGTGAAAAACTGTTTTTT; v_gene: TRBV19; abundance: -; d_gene: -; j_gene: TRBJ1-4
CDR3aa: CASSSTGSGNTIYF; CDR3nt: TGTGCCAGCAGCAGTACAGGCTCTGGAAACACCATATATTTT; v_gene: TRBV7-9; abundance: -; d_gene: -; j_gene: TRBJ1-3
CDR3aa: CASSSSATAGTGELFF; CDR3nt: TGTGCCAGCAGCTCCTCGGCTACAGCGGGGACCGGGGAGCTGTTTTTT; v_gene: TRBV5-5; abundance: many; d_gene: TRBD2; j_gene: TRBJ2-2
CDR3aa: CASSPPDRAYFSGNTIYF; CDR3nt: TGTGCCAGCTCACCACCGGACAGGGCCTACTTCTCTGGAAACACCATATATTTT; v_gene: TRBV18; abundance: -; d_gene: TRBD1; j_gene: TRBJ1-3
CDR3aa: CFPMTSESEQFF; CDR3nt: TGTTTTCCCATGACTAGCGAGTCTGAGCAGTTCTTC; v_gene: TRBV6-5; abundance: few; d_gene: TRBD2; j_gene: TRBJ2-1
CDR3aa: CAISEGYRDNQETQYF; CDR3nt: TGTGCCATCAGTGAAGGGTACCGGGACAACCAAGAGACCCAGTACTTC; v_gene: TRBV10-3; abundance: once; d_gene: -; j_gene: TRBJ2-5
CDR3aa: CASSYSPQGAGQPQHF; CDR3nt: TGTGCCAGCAGTTACTCGCCACAGGGGGCTGGTCAGCCCCAGCATTTT; v_gene: TRBV6-2/TRBV6-3; abundance: -; d_gene: TRBD1; j_gene: TRBJ1-5
CDR3aa: CASSPRAGRAVDTQYF; CDR3nt: TGTGCCAGCTCACCCAGGGCCGGGAGGGCCGTGGATACGCAGTATTTT; v_gene: TRBV18; abundance: -; d_gene: TRBD2; j_gene: TRBJ2-3
CDR3aa: CASSERTGGNTGELFF; CDR3nt: TGTGCCAGCAGCGAAAGGACAGGGGGGAACACCGGGGAGCTGTTTTTT; v_gene: TRBV7-2; abundance: -; d_gene: TRBD1; j_gene: TRBJ2-2
CDR3aa: CASSQGTGQPQHF; CDR3nt: TGTGCCAGCAGTCAGGGGACGGGACAGCCCCAGCATTTT; v_gene: TRBV7-7; abundance: once; d_gene: -; j_gene: TRBJ1-5
CDR3aa: CASSLARDEAFF; CDR3nt: TGCGCCAGCAGCTTGGCCAGGGATGAAGCTTTCTTT; v_gene: TRBV5-1; abundance: -; d_gene: -; j_gene: TRBJ1-1
CDR3aa: CASSVRGPGNIQYF; CDR3nt: TGTGCCAGCAGCGTCAGGGGGCCGGGAAACATTCAGTACTTC; v_gene: TRBV13; abundance: -; d_gene: TRBD1; j_gene: TRBJ2-4
CDR3aa: CASSPKEGPGEKLFF; CDR3nt: TGTGCCAGCAGCCCCAAAGAGGGTCCGGGTGAAAAACTGTTTTTT; v_gene: TRBV7-8; abundance: -; d_gene: -; j_gene: TRBJ1-4
CDR3aa: CASSSPRLYSNYGYTF; CDR3nt: TGTGCCAGCAGTTCCCCCCGTTTGTACTCCAACTATGGCTACACCTTC; v_gene: TRBV6-5; abundance: -; d_gene: -; j_gene: TRBJ1-2
CDR3aa: CASSGGFMGKELFF; CDR3nt: TGCGCCAGCAGTGGCGGATTCATGGGTAAGGAACTGTTTTTT; v_gene: TRBV23-1; abundance: -; d_gene: -; j_gene: TRBJ1-4
CDR3aa: CASSSTGTGNSPLHF; CDR3nt: TGCGCCAGCAGCTCAACCGGGACAGGCAATTCACCCCTCCACTTT; v_gene: TRBV5-1; abundance: -; d_gene: TRBD1; j_gene: TRBJ1-6
CDR3aa: CASTPRGKGYGYTF; CDR3nt: TGTGCCAGCACACCGAGGGGGAAGGGCTATGGCTACACCTTC; v_gene: TRBV27; abundance: -; d_gene: -; j_gene: TRBJ1-2
CDR3aa: CASSLEGAINYGYTF; CDR3nt: TGTGCCAGCAGCTTGGAGGGAGCGATTAACTATGGCTACACCTTC; v_gene: TRBV5-5; abundance: many; d_gene: -; j_gene: TRBJ1-2
CDR3aa: CASSQATRDTNTEAFF; CDR3nt: TGCGCCAGCAGCCAAGCAACTCGGGACACCAACACTGAAGCTTTCTTT; v_gene: TRBV4-3; abundance: -; d_gene: -; j_gene: TRBJ1-1
CDR3aa: CASSDSTSGNTGELFF; CDR3nt: TGTGCCAGCAGTGACTCGACTAGCGGGAACACCGGGGAGCTGTTTTTT; v_gene: TRBV6-4; abundance: -; d_gene: TRBD2; j_gene: TRBJ2-2
CDR3aa: CATSRARGSLTDTQYF; CDR3nt: TGTGCCACCAGCAGGGCGAGGGGGTCCCTCACAGATACGCAGTATTTT; v_gene: TRBV15; abundance: -; d_gene: -; j_gene: TRBJ2-3
CDR3aa: CASSPSMGDGYTF; CDR3nt: TGTGCCAGCTCACCTTCGATGGGAGATGGCTACACCTTC; v_gene: TRBV18; abundance: -; d_gene: -; j_gene: TRBJ1-2
CDR3aa: CASSPRGSQETQYF; CDR3nt: TGTGCCAGCTCACCACGCGGGTCCCAGGAGACCCAGTACTTC; v_gene: TRBV18; abundance: -; d_gene: -; j_gene: TRBJ2-5
CDR3aa: CASSETGGYGYTF; CDR3nt: TGTGCCAGCAGTGAAACAGGGGGCTATGGCTACACCTTC; v_gene: TRBV6-1; abundance: -; d_gene: TRBD1; j_gene: TRBJ1-2
CDR3aa: CASSLGQGATEAFF; CDR3nt: TGCGCCAGCAGCTTGGGACAGGGGGCGACTGAAGCTTTCTTT; v_gene: TRBV5-1; abundance: once; d_gene: TRBD1; j_gene: TRBJ1-1
CDR3aa: CASSPGQGAGGANVLTF; CDR3nt: TGTGCCAGCAGTCCCGGACAGGGGGCGGGCGGGGCCAACGTCCTGACTTTC; v_gene: TRBV6-6; abundance: -; d_gene: TRBD1; j_gene: TRBJ2-6
CDR3aa: CASSLAGADTQYF; CDR3nt: TGTGCCAGCAGCCTAGCGGGAGCGGATACGCAGTATTTT; v_gene: TRBV3-1/TRBV3-2; abundance: once; d_gene: TRBD2; j_gene: TRBJ2-3
CDR3aa: CASSPVGGNTEAFF; CDR3nt: TGTGCCAGCAGCCCCGTGGGGGGGAACACTGAAGCTTTCTTT; v_gene: TRBV7-2; abundance: -; d_gene: -; j_gene: TRBJ1-1
CDR3aa: CASSPTGGLIETQYF; CDR3nt: TGTGCCAGCAGCCCGACAGGGGGCTTGATTGAGACCCAGTACTTC; v_gene: TRBV6-2/TRBV6-3; abundance: once; d_gene: TRBD1; j_gene: TRBJ2-5
CDR3aa: CASSSPGLGGFDGYTF; CDR3nt: TGTGCCAGCAGCTCCCCTGGGCTTGGGGGCTTTGATGGCTACACCTTC; v_gene: TRBV5-6; abundance: -; d_gene: -; j_gene: TRBJ1-2
CDR3aa: CASSLEWTAPEAFF; CDR3nt: TGTGCCAGCAGCTTAGAATGGACAGCACCTGAAGCTTTCTTT; v_gene: TRBV7-2; abundance: -; d_gene: -; j_gene: TRBJ1-1
CDR3aa: CASGPPRGQGNEQFF; CDR3nt: TGTGCTAGTGGTCCCCCTCGAGGACAGGGGAATGAGCAGTTCTTC; v_gene: TRBV12-5; abundance: -; d_gene: TRBD1; j_gene: TRBJ2-1
CDR3aa: CASSLGTSGPVDTQYF; CDR3nt: TGCGCCAGCAGCCTCGGGACTAGCGGCCCGGTAGATACGCAGTATTTT; v_gene: TRBV5-1; abundance: -; d_gene: TRBD2; j_gene: TRBJ2-3
CDR3aa: CASSQTGDYGYTF; CDR3nt: TGCGCCAGCAGCCAGACAGGAGATTATGGCTACACCTTC; v_gene: TRBV5-1; abundance: -; d_gene: -; j_gene: TRBJ1-2
CDR3aa: CATSDLHRGSTDTQYF; CDR3nt: TGTGCCACCAGTGATTTACACAGGGGAAGCACAGATACGCAGTATTTT; v_gene: TRBV24-1; abundance: -; d_gene: TRBD1; j_gene: TRBJ2-3
CDR3aa: CSGSKRDRNRGLGSYNEQFF; CDR3nt: TGCAGCGGGTCTAAAAGGGACAGGAATCGGGGGTTAGGTTCCTACAATGAGCAGTTCTTC; v_gene: TRBV29-1; abundance: -; d_gene: TRBD1; j_gene: TRBJ2-1
CDR3aa: CASSQGQGFGETQYF; CDR3nt: TGCGCCAGCAGCCAGGGACAGGGGTTCGGGGAGACCCAGTACTTC; v_gene: TRBV4-3; abundance: -; d_gene: TRBD1; j_gene: TRBJ2-5
CDR3aa: CASSFERTPYNEQFF; CDR3nt: TGTGCCAGCAGCTTCGAGCGGACCCCCTACAATGAGCAGTTCTTC; v_gene: TRBV7-8; abundance: once; d_gene: -; j_gene: TRBJ2-1
CDR3aa: CASIRVGPFSNTGELFF; CDR3nt: TGTGCCAGCATCAGAGTTGGGCCTTTCTCGAACACCGGGGAGCTGTTTTTT; v_gene: TRBV7-9; abundance: -; d_gene: -; j_gene: TRBJ2-2
CDR3aa: CAWSVRQGEQFF; CDR3nt: TGTGCCTGGAGTGTACGGCAGGGTGAGCAGTTCTTC; v_gene: TRBV30; abundance: -; d_gene: -; j_gene: TRBJ2-1
CDR3aa: CASSQGMNTEAFF; CDR3nt: TGTGCCAGCTCACAGGGGATGAACACTGAAGCTTTCTTT; v_gene: TRBV18; abundance: -; d_gene: -; j_gene: TRBJ1-1
CDR3aa: CASSASVLSTQPQHF; CDR3nt: TGTGCCAGCAGTGCGTCCGTCTTGAGCACCCAGCCCCAGCATTTT; v_gene: TRBV2; abundance: -; d_gene: -; j_gene: TRBJ1-5
CDR3aa: CASSGQASGNTIYF; CDR3nt: TGTGCCAGCAGTGGACAGGCCTCTGGAAACACCATATATTTT; v_gene: TRBV2; abundance: -; d_gene: -; j_gene: TRBJ1-3